This TCR beta chain is drawn from a study of PD-1 blockade in classical Hodgkin lymphoma. Study results and caveats: When set against healthy donors, newly diagnosed patients were reported to show lower baseline TCR diversity. Whatever underlies the repertoire differences (possibly disease activity or prior therapy) remains undefined.

V dropped 3 bases and J dropped 4 bases, with 15 bases sitting between them. Germline CDR1 and CDR2: SGHRS and YFSETQ. The CDR3 totals 15 residues. Time point reported: newly diagnosed, previously untreated cHL patient sample. Magnetic negative selection was used to purify CD4+ T cells from PBMCs that had been thawed. Newly diagnosed, untreated classical Hodgkin lymphoma PBMCs provided comparison. Comments on this clone: The antigen remains undetermined.

Data came from immunoSEQ multiplex PCR; TCRdb stores just in-frame clones and leaves some out. The sample contains about 34,000 clones, roughly 90% of which appear only once. The sample comprised CD4+ T cells from blood. This TCR came from a human donor with classical Hodgkin lymphoma. J is TRBJ2-3 and V is TRBV5-1; a weak D match, TRBD2 (6 bases). CDR3 residues: CASSYLGGLADTQYF. The CDR3 DNA is TGCGCCAGCAGCTACCTGGGGGGTTTAGCAGATACGCAGTATTTT.